This T cell receptor beta chain stems from a study of OX40 agonist ivuxolimab in advanced cancers. Clones were read by immunoSEQ multiplex PCR, and TCRdb kept only the in-frame ones, dropping some. The sample has roughly 63,000 clones, roughly 87% seen once. The CDR3 consists of 15 residues. Germline trimming cut 1 base from V and 6 bases from J; bases unmatched to any gene: 3. Germline V lookup: CDR1 MNHNY, CDR2 SVGAGI (reference sequence). This sequence joins TRBV6-6 and TRBJ2-2; 9 nucleotides align to TRBD2. The TCR sequence derives from an adult with an advanced solid tumor such as melanoma, head and neck, liver or kidney cancer. The material sequenced was CD4+ or CD8+ T cells sorted from blood, taken in a trial of the OX40 agonist ivuxolimab. CDR3 nucleotides: TGTGCCAGCAGTTACTTCGGACTAGCGTCCGGGGAGCTGTTTTTT. The encoded protein is CASSYFGLASGELFF.